The table lists the clone carrying this T cell receptor (beta chain) with many counts. The data originate from a study of T-cell memory formation after mild COVID-19. Study-level background: TCR clusters mostly belonged to single donors.

Trimming shortened V by 6 bases and J by 0 bases, and 9 bases separated the two germline ends. CDR1 is MNHEY and CDR2 is SVGAGI in the germline V gene. This CDR3 region has 14 residues. TCRdb used MiXCR to reprocess the 5' RACE reads, holding one entry per CDR3 protein. Here the sample spans 430,000 or so distinct CDR3 sequences, around a quarter being singletons. Material: PBMCs or a T cell subset sorted from them (not recorded which). The rearrangement joins TRBV6-5 to TRBJ2-1; no firm D call. The TCR comes from an adult woman who had mild COVID-19 (a few samples of this study predate the infection). Cell type and time point are not known. In nucleotides, the CDR3 is TGTGCCAGCAGCGTAGATAGCTCCTACAATGAGCAGTTCTTC. Its translation is CASSVDSSYNEQFF.